This TCR beta chain came from a study of cytomegalovirus exposure and HLA in healthy donors. Study-level points and caveats: Cytomegalovirus association was assigned to over 150 TCR beta chains.

Of note for this clone: Its antigen is as yet unknown.

TCRdb keeps only in-frame clones here, not all; method: immunoSEQ multiplex PCR. The sample lists 200,000 to 300,000 clones; less than 90% were seen once. The length of the CDR3 is 15 residues. Per the germline V gene, CDR1 is SGDLS and CDR2 is YYNGEE. Trimming removed 0 bases from V and 2 bases from J, with 11 bases in between. The chain joins TRBV9 to TRBJ2-5, with D hard to call. The clonotype was recovered from a man aged 18 to 35 in good health and CMV-seropositive. Material for sequencing was PBMCs. As DNA, the CDR3 is TGTGCCAGCAGCGTAGGGGGTGGGCAGCAAGAGACCCAGTACTTC. This encodes CASSVGGGQQETQYF.